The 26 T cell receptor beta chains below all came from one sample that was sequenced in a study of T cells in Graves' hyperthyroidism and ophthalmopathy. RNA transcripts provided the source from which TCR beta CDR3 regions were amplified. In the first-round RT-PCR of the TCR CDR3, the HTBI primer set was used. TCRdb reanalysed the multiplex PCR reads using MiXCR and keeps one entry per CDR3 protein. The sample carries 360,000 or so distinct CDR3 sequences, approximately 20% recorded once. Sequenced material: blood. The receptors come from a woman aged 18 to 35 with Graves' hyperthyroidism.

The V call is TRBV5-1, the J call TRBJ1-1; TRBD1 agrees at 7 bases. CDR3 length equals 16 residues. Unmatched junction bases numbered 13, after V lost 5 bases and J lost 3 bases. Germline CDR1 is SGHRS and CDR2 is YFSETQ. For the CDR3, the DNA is TGCGCCAGCAGTTCTTCTGACAGGGCAATCGACACTGAAGCTTTCTTT. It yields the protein CASSSSDRAIDTEAFF.

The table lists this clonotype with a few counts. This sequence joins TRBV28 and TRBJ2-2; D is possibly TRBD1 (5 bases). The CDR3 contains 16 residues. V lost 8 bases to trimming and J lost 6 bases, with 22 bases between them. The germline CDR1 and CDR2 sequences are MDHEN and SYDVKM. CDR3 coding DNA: TGTGCCAGCGAAGACTGGGGCAGGGTATCCGCCGGGGAGCTGTTTTTT. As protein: CASEDWGRVSAGELFF.

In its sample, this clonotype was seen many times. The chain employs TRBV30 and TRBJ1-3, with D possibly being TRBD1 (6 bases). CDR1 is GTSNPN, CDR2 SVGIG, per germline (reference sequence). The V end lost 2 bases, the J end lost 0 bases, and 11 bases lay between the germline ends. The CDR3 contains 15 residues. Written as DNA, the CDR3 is TGTGCCTGGAGTACGGACAGCAACTCTGGAAACACCATATATTTT. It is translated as CAWSTDSNSGNTIYF.

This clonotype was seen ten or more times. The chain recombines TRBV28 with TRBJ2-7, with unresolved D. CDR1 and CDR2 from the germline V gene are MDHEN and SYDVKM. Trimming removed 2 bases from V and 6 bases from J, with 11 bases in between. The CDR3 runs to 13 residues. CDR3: CASSLPHAIEQYF. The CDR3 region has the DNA TGTGCCAGCAGTTTACCCCACGCAATCGAGCAGTACTTC.

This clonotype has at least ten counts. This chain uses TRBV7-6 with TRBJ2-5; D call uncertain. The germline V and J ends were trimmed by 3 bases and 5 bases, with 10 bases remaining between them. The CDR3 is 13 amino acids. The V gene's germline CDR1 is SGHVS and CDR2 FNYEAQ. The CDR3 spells CASSFRVLETQYF. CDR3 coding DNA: TGTGCCAGCAGCTTTAGGGTTTTGGAGACCCAGTACTTC.

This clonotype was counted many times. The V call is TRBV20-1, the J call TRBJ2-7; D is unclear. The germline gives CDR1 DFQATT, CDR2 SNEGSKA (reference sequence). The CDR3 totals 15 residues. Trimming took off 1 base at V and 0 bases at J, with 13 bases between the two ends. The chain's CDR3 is CSARALGTSSYEQYF. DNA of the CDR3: TGCAGTGCTAGAGCCCTAGGAACAAGCTCCTACGAGCAGTACTTC.

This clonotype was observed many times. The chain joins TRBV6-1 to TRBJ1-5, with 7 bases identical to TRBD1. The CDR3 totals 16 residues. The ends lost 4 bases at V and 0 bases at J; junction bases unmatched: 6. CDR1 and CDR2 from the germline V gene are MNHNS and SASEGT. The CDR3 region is CASSGQTGISNQPQHF. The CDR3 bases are TGTGCCAGCAGTGGCCAGACAGGGATTAGCAATCAGCCCCAGCATTTT.

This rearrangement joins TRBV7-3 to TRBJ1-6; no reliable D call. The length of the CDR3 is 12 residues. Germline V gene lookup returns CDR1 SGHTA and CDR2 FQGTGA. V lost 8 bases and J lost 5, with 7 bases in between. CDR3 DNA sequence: TGTGCCAGCGCCACAAATAATTCACCCCTCCACTTT. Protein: CASATNNSPLHF. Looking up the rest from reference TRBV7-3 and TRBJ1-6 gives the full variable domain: GAGVSQTPSNKVTEKGKYVELRCDPISGHTALYWYRQSLGQGPEFLIYFQGTGAADDSGLPNDRFFAVRPEGSVSTLKIQRTERGDSAVYLCASATNNSPLHFGNGTRLTVT.

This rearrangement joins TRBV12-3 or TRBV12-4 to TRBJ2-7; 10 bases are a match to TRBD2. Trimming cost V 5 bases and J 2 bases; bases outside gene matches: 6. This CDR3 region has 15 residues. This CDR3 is CASSMSGTSAYEQYF. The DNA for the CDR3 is TGTGCCAGCAGTATGTCCGGGACTAGCGCCTACGAGCAGTACTTC.

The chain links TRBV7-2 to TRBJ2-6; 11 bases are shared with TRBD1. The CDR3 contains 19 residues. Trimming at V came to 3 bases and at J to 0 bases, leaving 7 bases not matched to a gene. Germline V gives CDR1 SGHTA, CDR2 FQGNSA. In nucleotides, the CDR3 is TGTGCCAGCAGCTTGCGGACAGGGGGCTTTTCCTCTGGGGCCAACGTCCTGACTTTC. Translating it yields CASSLRTGGFSSGANVLTF.

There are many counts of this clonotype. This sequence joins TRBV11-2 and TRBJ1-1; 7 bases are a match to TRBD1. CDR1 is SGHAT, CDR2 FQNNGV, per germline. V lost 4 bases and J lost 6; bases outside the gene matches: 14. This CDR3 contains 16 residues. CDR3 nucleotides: TGTGCCAGCAGCTCTGCCCGGGGACAGTCAGGTCCTGAAGCTTTCTTT. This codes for CASSSARGQSGPEAFF.

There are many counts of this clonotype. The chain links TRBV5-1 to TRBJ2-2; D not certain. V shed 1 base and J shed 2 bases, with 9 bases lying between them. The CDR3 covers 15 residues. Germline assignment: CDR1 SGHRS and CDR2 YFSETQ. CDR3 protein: CASSLSGRNTGELFF. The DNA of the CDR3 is TGCGCCAGCAGCTTGTCAGGTCGTAACACCGGGGAGCTGTTTTTT.

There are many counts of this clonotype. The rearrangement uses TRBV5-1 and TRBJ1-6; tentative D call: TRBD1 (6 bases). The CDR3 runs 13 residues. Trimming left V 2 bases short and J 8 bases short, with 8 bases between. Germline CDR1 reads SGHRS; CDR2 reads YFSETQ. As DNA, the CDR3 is TGCGCCAGCAGCTTCGACAGGCATTCACCCCTCCACTTT. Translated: CASSFDRHSPLHF. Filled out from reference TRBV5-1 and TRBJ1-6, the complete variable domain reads KAGVTQTPRYLIKTRGQQVTLSCSPISGHRSVSWYQQTPGQGLQFLFEYFSETQRNKGNFPGRFSGRQFSNSRSEMNVSTLELGDSALYLCASSFDRHSPLHFGNGTRLTVT.

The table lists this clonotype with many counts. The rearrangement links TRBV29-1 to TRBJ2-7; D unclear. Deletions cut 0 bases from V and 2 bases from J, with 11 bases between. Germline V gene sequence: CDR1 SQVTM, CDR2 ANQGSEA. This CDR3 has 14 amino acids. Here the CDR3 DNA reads TGCAGCGTTGAAGACCAGGACCGTCCCTACGAGCAGTACTTC. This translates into CSVEDQDRPYEQYF.

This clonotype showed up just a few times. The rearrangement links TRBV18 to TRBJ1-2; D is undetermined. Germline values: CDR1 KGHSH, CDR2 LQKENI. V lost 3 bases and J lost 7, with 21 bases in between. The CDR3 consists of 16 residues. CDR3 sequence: CASSPNKGPDDFGYTF. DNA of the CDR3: TGTGCCAGCTCACCCAACAAGGGCCCCGATGATTTTGGCTACACCTTC.

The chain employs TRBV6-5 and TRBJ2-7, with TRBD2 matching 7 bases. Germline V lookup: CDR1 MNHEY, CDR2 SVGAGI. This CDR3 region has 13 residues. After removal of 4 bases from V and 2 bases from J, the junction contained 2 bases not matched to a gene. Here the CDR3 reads CASSWTRAYEQYF. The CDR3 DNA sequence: TGTGCCAGCAGTTGGACTAGGGCCTACGAGCAGTACTTC.

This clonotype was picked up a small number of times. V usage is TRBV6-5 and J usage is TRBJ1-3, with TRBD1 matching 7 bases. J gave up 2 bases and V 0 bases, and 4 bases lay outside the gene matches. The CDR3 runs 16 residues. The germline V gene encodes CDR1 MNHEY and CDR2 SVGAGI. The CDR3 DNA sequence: TGTGCCAGCAGTTACTCGGGACAGTGGGCTGGAAACACCATATATTTT. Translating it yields CASSYSGQWAGNTIYF.

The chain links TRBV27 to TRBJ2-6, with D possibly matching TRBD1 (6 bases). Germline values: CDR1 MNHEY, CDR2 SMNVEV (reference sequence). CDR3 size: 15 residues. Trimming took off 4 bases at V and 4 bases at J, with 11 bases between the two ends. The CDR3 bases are TGTGCCAGCAGTTCGGACAGTGCCGGGGCCAACGTCCTGACTTTC. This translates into CASSSDSAGANVLTF.

This CDR3 reads CASSQDLFGLSSYNSPLHF. CDR3 coding DNA: TGCGCCAGCAGCCAAGATCTGTTCGGACTAAGCTCCTATAATTCACCCCTCCACTTT. J is TRBJ1-6 and V is TRBV4-1; no clear D. This CDR3 comprises 19 residues. Germline V gene data show CDR1 as MGHRA and CDR2 as YSYEKL. Trimming cost V 0 bases and J 0 bases, with 15 bases left between them.

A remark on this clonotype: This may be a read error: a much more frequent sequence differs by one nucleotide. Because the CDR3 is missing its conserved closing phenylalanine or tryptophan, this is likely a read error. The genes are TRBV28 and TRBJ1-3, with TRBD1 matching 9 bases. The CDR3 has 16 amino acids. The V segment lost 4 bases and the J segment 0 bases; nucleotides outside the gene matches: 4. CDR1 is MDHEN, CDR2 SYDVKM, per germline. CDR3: CASSSTGGPSGNTIYV. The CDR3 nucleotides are TGTGCCAGCAGTTCGACAGGGGGTCCCTCTGGAAACACCATATATGTT.

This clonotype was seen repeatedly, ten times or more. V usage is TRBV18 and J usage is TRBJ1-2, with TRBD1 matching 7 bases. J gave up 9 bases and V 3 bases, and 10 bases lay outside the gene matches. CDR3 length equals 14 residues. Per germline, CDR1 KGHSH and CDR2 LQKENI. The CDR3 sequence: CASSPRGAILRYTF. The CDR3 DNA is TGTGCCAGCTCACCCAGGGGGGCCATCCTTCGCTACACCTTC. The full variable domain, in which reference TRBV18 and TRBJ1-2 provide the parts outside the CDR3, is NAGVMQNPRHLVRRRGQEARLRCSPMKGHSHVYWYRQLPEEGLKFMVYLQKENIIDESGMPKERFSAEFPKEGPSILRIQQVVRGDSAAYFCASSPRGAILRYTFGSGTRLTVV.

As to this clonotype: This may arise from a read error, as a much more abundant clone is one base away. The CDR3: CASSLAQGEVSEACF. Here the CDR3 DNA reads TGTGCCAGCAGCTTAGCCCAGGGAGAAGTGTCTGAAGCTTGCTTT. The chain uses TRBV7-9 and TRBJ1-1; weak D call: TRBD1 (5 bases). The CDR3 is made up of 15 amino acids. The germline gives CDR1 SEHNR, CDR2 FQNEAQ (reference sequence).

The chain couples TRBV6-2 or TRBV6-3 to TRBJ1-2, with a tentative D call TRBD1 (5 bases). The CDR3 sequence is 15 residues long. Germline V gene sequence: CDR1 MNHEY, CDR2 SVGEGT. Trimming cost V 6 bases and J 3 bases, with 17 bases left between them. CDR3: CASRTQGGGDYGYTF. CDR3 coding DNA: TGTGCCAGCAGGACTCAGGGTGGAGGTGACTATGGCTACACCTTC.

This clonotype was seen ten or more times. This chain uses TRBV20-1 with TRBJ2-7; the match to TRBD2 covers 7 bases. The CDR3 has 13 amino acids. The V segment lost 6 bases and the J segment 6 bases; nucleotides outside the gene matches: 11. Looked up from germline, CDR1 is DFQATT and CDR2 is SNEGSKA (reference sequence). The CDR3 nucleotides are TGCAGTGCCGCCCGCAGCGGGGAATTCGAGCAGTACTTC. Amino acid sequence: CSAARSGEFEQYF.

This CDR3 reads CASSQEIGISMSTDTQYF. The CDR3 coding sequence is TGTGCCAGCAGCCAAGAAATCGGTATTAGTATGAGCACAGATACGCAGTATTTT. The chain combines TRBV3-1 with TRBJ2-3; D uncertain. The CDR3 contains 18 residues. In germline, CDR1 is LGHDT, CDR2 YNNKEL (reference sequence). Trimming pared 0 bases from V and 0 bases from J, leaving 16 bases between.

The DNA of the CDR3 is TGTGCCAGCAGCCCACCCGCGGGGGGCTACACCTTC. It yields the protein CASSPPAGGYTF. The J gene is TRBJ1-2, the V gene TRBV6-2 or TRBV6-3, with D unclear. There are 12 residues in the CDR3. Germline V gives CDR1 MNHEY, CDR2 SVGEGT. The V end lost 6 bases, the J end lost 8 bases, and 13 bases lay between the germline ends.